This TCR beta chain was found in a study of T cell repertoires in cytomegalovirus infection. TCRdb called the reads again in MiXCR, with one record for every CDR3 protein. The repertoire has fewer than 1,000,000 distinct CDR3 sequences, around 29% of them found once; the top ten carry around an eighth. There are a few counts of this clonotype. The antigen is unknown. The CDR3 sequence is 15 residues long. The V gene lost 5 bases and the J gene lost 9 bases, with 20 bases spanning the gap. Germline CDR1 and CDR2: SGHVS and FNYEAQ. This specimen consisted of cultured CD8+ T cells from PBMCs, obtained from culture after CMV antigen stimulation. The sequence derives from a human donor in good health (CMV status not recorded). Some clones in this sample may be carry-over from other donors' samples. The chain employs TRBV7-6 and TRBJ2-1, with D unclear. The CDR3, as DNA: TGTGCCAGCAGCGCCTCGGGTGGGTTGCGTGGTGAGCAGTTCTTC. Its protein is CASSASGGLRGEQFF.